The 25 T cell receptor beta chains given below trace back to one sample, sequenced in a study of blood T cells in healthy people across ages. A sample-barcoded 5' primer and a J-beta primer mix were used in a second PCR of about 6 to 11 cycles. MiXCR, applied by TCRdb to the 5' RACE reads, yields one record per CDR3 protein. Altogether about 540,000 distinct CDR3 sequences are present, 24% being singletons, with the ten largest covering approximately 10%. This same sample was also taken into another study, of T cells of mothers and their children.

The sequencing sample was made of blood. The receptors were sampled from a boy younger than 18 in good health.

This clonotype was detected ten times or more. This rearrangement joins TRBV7-8 to TRBJ2-5; D gene ambiguous. Germline values: CDR1 SGHVS, CDR2 FQNEAQ. With 3 bases removed from V and 2 bases from J, the gap between germline ends came to 10 bases. The CDR3 consists of 14 residues. The CDR3 DNA is TGTGCCAGCAGCTTCCGGGTCCCGCAAGAGACCCAGTACTTC. Translating it yields CASSFRVPQETQYF. The variable domain in full, with the rest retrieved from reference TRBV7-8 and TRBJ2-5, is GAGVSQSPRYKVAKRGQDVALRCDPISGHVSLFWYQQALGQGPEFLTYFQNEAQLDKSGLPSDRFFAERPEGSVSTLKIQRTQQEDSAVYLCASSFRVPQETQYFGPGTRLLVL.

V is TRBV20-1 and J is TRBJ2-5; tentatively, D is TRBD1 (6 bases). With 2 bases removed from V and 2 bases from J, the gap between germline ends came to 15 bases. This CDR3 region has 15 residues. Germline assignment: CDR1 DFQATT and CDR2 SNEGSKA (reference sequence). The CDR3 nucleotides read TGCAGTGCTAGACCCAAAAGGGGGACACAAGAGACCCAGTACTTC. Protein product: CSARPKRGTQETQYF.

This clonotype was counted at least ten times. The chain recombines TRBV7-8 with TRBJ2-5, with D perhaps being TRBD1 or TRBD2 (6 bases each). The CDR3 runs to 15 residues. In germline, CDR1 is SGHVS, CDR2 FQNEAQ. V lost 5 bases and J 2 bases, leaving 15 bases between the germline ends. CDR3 DNA: TGTGCCAGCAGCCCTCGGTGGGGGGCACAAGAGACCCAGTACTTC. Protein sequence: CASSPRWGAQETQYF.

This clonotype was recorded a few times. The chain combines TRBV4-3 with TRBJ2-5; 10 bases align to TRBD2. CDR3 length equals 20 residues. Germline V gene data show CDR1 as LGHNA and CDR2 as YSLEER. The V segment lost 0 bases and the J segment 4 bases; nucleotides outside the gene matches: 17. The CDR3 reads CASSQDFSPWRAGGVETQYF. Written as DNA, the CDR3 is TGCGCCAGCAGCCAAGATTTTTCCCCTTGGAGAGCGGGGGGGGTAGAGACCCAGTACTTC.

The rearrangement joins TRBV25-1 to TRBJ2-2; perhaps TRBD2 as D (5 bases). CDR3 length: 15 amino acids. Germline V gives CDR1 MGHDK, CDR2 SYGVNS. V was clipped by 3 bases and J by 1 base, with 9 bases between them. The CDR3 bases are TGTGCCAGCAGTGAGGAGGCCTTGAACACCGGGGAGCTGTTTTTT. It translates to CASSEEALNTGELFF.

At least ten counts were recorded for this clonotype. This sequence joins TRBV12-3 or TRBV12-4 and TRBJ1-2; 8 nucleotides line up with TRBD1. The CDR3 has 12 amino acids. The V gene end was trimmed by 8 bases and the J gene end by 7 bases; junction bases not matched to a gene: 6. The CDR3 protein is CASRTGSGGYTF. The CDR3, as DNA: TGTGCCAGCCGGACAGGGTCGGGTGGCTACACCTTC.

The chain is built from TRBV7-9 and TRBJ1-4; tentative D call: TRBD1 (5 bases). Looked up from germline, CDR1 is SEHNR and CDR2 is FQNEAQ (reference sequence). The CDR3 totals 15 residues. Trimming cost V 4 bases and J 5 bases, with 14 bases left between them. The CDR3 DNA reads TGTGCCAGCAGCTCCCCCGGGACGGAAAATGAAAAACTGTTTTTT. It specifies CASSSPGTENEKLFF. The whole variable domain, filled in from reference TRBV7-9 and TRBJ1-4, reads DTGVSQNPRHKITKRGQNVTFRCDPISEHNRLYWYRQTLGQGPEFLTYFQNEAQLEKSRLLSDRFSAERPKGSFSTLEIQRTEQGDSAMYLCASSSPGTENEKLFFGSGTQLSVL.

The chain combines TRBV19 with TRBJ2-7, with unresolved D. Germline loops: CDR1 LNHDA, CDR2 SQIVND (reference sequence). The ends were cut back, 5 bases at V and 1 base at J, with 9 bases in the middle. The CDR3 contains 13 residues. In DNA form, the CDR3 reads TGTGCCAGTAGTTGGAGCGATTCCTACGAGCAGTACTTC. Encoded protein: CASSWSDSYEQYF.

This clonotype has only a few counts. The chain couples TRBV11-1 to TRBJ2-1, with D perhaps assigned TRBD1 or TRBD2 (5 bases each). Trimming removed 5 bases from V and 0 bases from J, with 17 bases in between. The CDR3 consists of 17 residues. Germline V CDR1 and CDR2: SGHAT, FQDESV (reference sequence). CDR3: CASSRGRLSSSYNEQFF. The CDR3 DNA sequence: TGTGCCAGCAGCCGGGGACGGCTCAGTAGCTCCTACAATGAGCAGTTCTTC.

The gene calls are TRBV4-3 and TRBJ2-5, with D hard to call. The end of the DNA fits TRBJ2-1 better, so the J call may be wrong. CDR3 length equals 14 residues. Germline V lookup: CDR1 LGHNA, CDR2 YSLEER. CDR3 nucleotide sequence: TGCGCCAGCAGCCAAGACGTTTCACCTAATGAGCAGTTCTTC. Encoded protein: CASSQDVSPNEQFF.

This clonotype was counted between two and nine times. J is TRBJ2-6 and V is TRBV28; D might be TRBD2 (6 bases). Per the germline V gene, CDR1 is MDHEN and CDR2 is SYDVKM. Trimming shortened V by 6 bases and J by 0 bases, and 21 bases separated the two germline ends. CDR3 length equals 19 residues. The CDR3 is CASRPLRDSEPSGANVLTF. The DNA for the CDR3 is TGTGCCAGCAGGCCCCTCAGGGACTCCGAGCCCTCTGGGGCCAACGTCCTGACTTTC.

This clonotype was seen a few times. The chain has TRBV27 and TRBJ2-7; D may be TRBD2 (5 bases). Trimming left V 3 bases short and J 2 bases short, with 14 bases between. Germline V CDR1 and CDR2: MNHEY, SMNVEV (reference sequence). The CDR3 has 15 residues. CDR3 nucleotide sequence: TGTGCCAGCAGTTTGGGAGCGTCCCGAACCTACGAGCAGTACTTC. It translates to CASSLGASRTYEQYF.

V gene TRBV7-2 combines with J gene TRBJ2-1; the D gene is possibly TRBD2 (6 bases). V was cut by 3 bases and J by 3 bases, with 12 bases left in between. CDR1 SGHTA and CDR2 FQGNSA come from the germline V gene. CDR3 length: 15 amino acids. The CDR3 loop reads CASSFPGVYYNEQFF. Here the CDR3 DNA reads TGTGCCAGCAGCTTCCCGGGGGTCTACTACAATGAGCAGTTCTTC.

The chain recombines TRBV30 with TRBJ2-7; D unresolved. Germline CDR1 and CDR2: GTSNPN and SVGIG (reference sequence). Between the trimmed V and J ends, which lost 0 bases and 7 bases, there was a span of 13 bases. The CDR3 extends over 13 amino acids. This chain's CDR3 is CAWSVQGTREQYF. CDR3 in DNA: TGTGCCTGGAGTGTACAAGGAACGAGGGAGCAGTACTTC.

The CDR3 loop is CASRIAGETDTQYF. CDR3 DNA sequence: TGCGCCAGCAGAATAGCGGGAGAGACAGATACGCAGTATTTT. V gene TRBV5-1 combines with J gene TRBJ2-3, with 9 bases lining up with TRBD2. V gave up 5 bases and J gave up 3 bases; unmatched junction bases: 4. The V gene's germline CDR1 is SGHRS and CDR2 YFSETQ. The CDR3 totals 14 residues.

This clonotype has just a few counts. V usage is TRBV4-1 and J usage is TRBJ2-3; D gene unclear. From germline, CDR1 is MGHRA and CDR2 YSYEKL. This CDR3 is 16 amino acids long. With 0 bases removed from V and 2 bases from J, the gap between germline ends came to 12 bases. CDR3 sequence reads: CASSQEDRINTDTQYF. CDR3 nucleotides: TGCGCCAGCAGCCAAGAGGATCGAATTAACACAGATACGCAGTATTTT.

Many counts were recorded for this clonotype. The chain couples TRBV9 to TRBJ2-5; tentatively, D is TRBD2 (6 bases). The CDR3 has 14 residues. Germline CDR1 is SGDLS and CDR2 is YYNGEE. Trimming took 3 bases from V and 3 from J, leaving 12 bases between them. CDR3 bases: TGTGCCAGCAGCGCGGGACTGACCAAAGAGACCCAGTACTTC. It codes for CASSAGLTKETQYF. Drawing the rest from reference TRBV9 and TRBJ2-5, the complete variable domain is DSGVTQTPKHLITATGQRVTLRCSPRSGDLSVYWYQQSLDQGLQFLIQYYNGEERAKGNILERFSAQQFPDLHSELNLSSLELGDSALYFCASSAGLTKETQYFGPGTRLLVL.

The chain has TRBV6-2 or TRBV6-3 and TRBJ2-7; D unclear. Trimming took off 4 bases at V and 1 base at J, with 11 bases between the two ends. The CDR3 runs to 14 residues. Germline CDR1 and CDR2: MNHEY and SVGEGT. The CDR3 protein is CASSSTLPSYEQYF. The CDR3 DNA reads TGTGCCAGCAGTTCGACTCTTCCTTCCTACGAGCAGTACTTC.

The V and J genes are TRBV28 and TRBJ1-1; D call uncertain. This CDR3 spans 15 amino acids. Germline CDR1 is MDHEN and CDR2 is SYDVKM. Trimming left V 3 bases short and J 4 bases short, with 15 bases between. CDR3 amino acids: CASSLPSPVSTEAFF. CDR3 nucleotide sequence: TGTGCCAGCAGTTTGCCTAGCCCGGTGAGCACTGAAGCTTTCTTT.

A few counts support this clonotype. The V call is TRBV28, the J call TRBJ1-4; 8 positions agree with TRBD1. The germline gives CDR1 MDHEN, CDR2 SYDVKM. Trimming took 7 bases from V and 2 from J; bases not matched to a gene: 12. The length of the CDR3 is 17 residues. CDR3 region: CASTPGGRGLTNEKLFF. As DNA, the CDR3 is TGTGCCAGCACTCCCGGGGGCAGGGGGCTGACTAATGAAAAACTGTTTTTT.

The chain couples TRBV7-8 to TRBJ2-5; 7 nucleotides align to TRBD2. The end of the DNA is better explained by TRBJ2-7, so the J call may be wrong. Per the germline V gene, CDR1 is SGHVS and CDR2 is FQNEAQ. The CDR3 covers 16 residues. The CDR3 protein is CASSLAGGLVSYEQYF. For the CDR3, the DNA is TGTGCCAGCAGCTTAGCGGGAGGACTAGTGTCCTACGAGCAGTACTTC.

The chain has TRBV25-1 and TRBJ2-5; TRBD2 agrees at 10 bases. V gave up 6 bases and J gave up 5 bases; unmatched junction bases: 9. From germline, CDR1 is MGHDK and CDR2 SYGVNS. The length of the CDR3 is 15 residues. This CDR3 reads CASSTASGSGETQYF. The CDR3, as DNA: TGTGCCAGCAGCACGGCTAGCGGGAGCGGGGAGACCCAGTACTTC.

This clonotype has a handful of counts. The chain employs TRBV12-3 or TRBV12-4 and TRBJ2-3; 7 bases are a match to TRBD2. The CDR3 has 18 amino acids. Trimming at V came to 7 bases and at J to 1 base, leaving 17 bases not matched to a gene. The CDR3 region has the DNA TGTGCCAGCACCGCTGGGAGGGAGTGGATCTCCGGCACAGATACGCAGTATTTT. Amino acid sequence: CASTAGREWISGTDTQYF.

The chain combines TRBV20-1 with TRBJ2-5; 13 bases map to TRBD2. This CDR3 is 14 amino acids long. Looked up from germline, CDR1 is DFQATT and CDR2 is SNEGSKA (reference sequence). This chain's CDR3 is CRGTSGVGEETQYF. CDR3 DNA: TGCAGAGGGACTAGCGGGGTGGGGGAAGAGACCCAGTACTTC.

The V gene is TRBV20-1, the J gene TRBJ1-2; D remains unclear. This CDR3 contains 13 residues. CDR1 DFQATT and CDR2 SNEGSKA come from the germline V gene (reference sequence). Deletions cut 4 bases from V and 5 bases from J, with 14 bases between. The CDR3 loop is CSANPSRGYGYTF. CDR3 bases: TGCAGTGCTAACCCGTCGCGTGGATATGGCTACACCTTC.